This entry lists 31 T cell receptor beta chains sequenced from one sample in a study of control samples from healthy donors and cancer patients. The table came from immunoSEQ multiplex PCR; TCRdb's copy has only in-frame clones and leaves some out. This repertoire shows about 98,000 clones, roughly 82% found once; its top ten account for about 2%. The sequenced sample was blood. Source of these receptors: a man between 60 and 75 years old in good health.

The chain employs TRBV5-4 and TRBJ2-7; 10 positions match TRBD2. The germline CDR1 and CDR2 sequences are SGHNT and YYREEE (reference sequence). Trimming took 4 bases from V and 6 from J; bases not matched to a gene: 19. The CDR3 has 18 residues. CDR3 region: CASSHNLWTSGSPSEQYF. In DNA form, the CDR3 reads TGTGCCAGCAGCCATAACCTTTGGACTAGCGGAAGTCCTTCCGAGCAGTACTTC.

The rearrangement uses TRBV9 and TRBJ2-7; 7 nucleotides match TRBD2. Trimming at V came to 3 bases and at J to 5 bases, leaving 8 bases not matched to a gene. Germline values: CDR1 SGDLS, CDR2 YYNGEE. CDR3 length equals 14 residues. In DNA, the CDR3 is TGTGCCAGCAGCGCCTTGGCGGGAGCACACGAGCAGTACTTC. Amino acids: CASSALAGAHEQYF.

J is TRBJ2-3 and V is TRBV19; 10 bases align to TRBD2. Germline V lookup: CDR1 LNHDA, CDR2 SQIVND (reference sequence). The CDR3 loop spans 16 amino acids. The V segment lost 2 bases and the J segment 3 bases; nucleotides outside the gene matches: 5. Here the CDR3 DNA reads TGTGCCAGTAGTATAATAGCGGGAGGAGGAACAGATACGCAGTATTTT. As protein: CASSIIAGGGTDTQYF.

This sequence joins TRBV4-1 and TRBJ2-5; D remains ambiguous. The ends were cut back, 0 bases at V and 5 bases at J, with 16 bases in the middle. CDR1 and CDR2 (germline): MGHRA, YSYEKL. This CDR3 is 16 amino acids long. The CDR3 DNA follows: TGCGCCAGCAGCCAAGATGATTTCGTCTCGCCGGAGACCCAGTACTTC. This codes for CASSQDDFVSPETQYF.

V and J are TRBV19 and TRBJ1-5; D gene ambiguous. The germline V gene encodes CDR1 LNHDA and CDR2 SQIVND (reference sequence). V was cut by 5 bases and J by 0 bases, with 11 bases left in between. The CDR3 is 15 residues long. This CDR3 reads CASSEKRGSNQPQHF. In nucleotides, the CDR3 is TGTGCCAGTAGTGAGAAGCGGGGTAGCAATCAGCCCCAGCATTTT.

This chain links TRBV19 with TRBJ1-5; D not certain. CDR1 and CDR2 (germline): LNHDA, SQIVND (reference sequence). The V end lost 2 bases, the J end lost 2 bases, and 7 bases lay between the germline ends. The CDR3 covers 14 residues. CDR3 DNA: TGTGCCAGTAGTATAAGGAGTCGCAATCAGCCCCAGCATTTT. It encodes CASSIRSRNQPQHF. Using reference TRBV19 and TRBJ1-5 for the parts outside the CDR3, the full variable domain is DGGITQSPKYLFRKEGQNVTLSCEQNLNHDAMYWYRQDPGQGLRLIYYSQIVNDFQKGDIAEGYSVSREKKESFPLTVTSAQKNPTAFYLCASSIRSRNQPQHFGDGTRLSIL.

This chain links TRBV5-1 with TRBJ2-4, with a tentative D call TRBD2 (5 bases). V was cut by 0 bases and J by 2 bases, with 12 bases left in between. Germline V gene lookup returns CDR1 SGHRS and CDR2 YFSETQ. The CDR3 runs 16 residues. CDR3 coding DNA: TGCGCCAGCAGCTTGGTTAGAGGGTGGCCCAAAAACATTCAGTACTTC. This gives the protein CASSLVRGWPKNIQYF.

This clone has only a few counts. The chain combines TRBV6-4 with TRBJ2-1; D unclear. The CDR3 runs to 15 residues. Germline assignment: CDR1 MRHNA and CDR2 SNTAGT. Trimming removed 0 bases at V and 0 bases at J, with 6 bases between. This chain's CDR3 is CASSDSDGSYNEQFF. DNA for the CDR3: TGTGCCAGCAGTGACTCGGACGGCTCCTACAATGAGCAGTTCTTC.

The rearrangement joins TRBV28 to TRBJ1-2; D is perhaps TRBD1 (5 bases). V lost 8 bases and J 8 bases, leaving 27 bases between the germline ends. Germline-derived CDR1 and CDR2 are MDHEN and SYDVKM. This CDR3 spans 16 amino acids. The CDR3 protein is CASGRLDSPRLGGYTF. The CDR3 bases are TGTGCCAGCGGGCGGCTCGACAGCCCTCGGTTGGGGGGCTACACCTTC.

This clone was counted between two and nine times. The CDR3: CASSSGFWTEAFF. CDR3 DNA: TGTGCCAGCAGCTCAGGGTTTTGGACTGAAGCTTTCTTT. The chain has TRBV5-6 and TRBJ1-1; tentative D call: TRBD1 (5 bases). This CDR3 spans 13 amino acids. Germline CDR1 reads SGHDT; CDR2 reads YYEEEE. V was pared by 3 bases and J by 5 bases, with 11 bases between.

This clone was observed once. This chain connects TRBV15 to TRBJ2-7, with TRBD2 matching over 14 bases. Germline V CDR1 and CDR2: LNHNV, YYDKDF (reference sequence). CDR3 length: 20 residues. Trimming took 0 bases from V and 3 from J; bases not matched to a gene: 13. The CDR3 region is CATSRDAPRLAGGTIYEQYF. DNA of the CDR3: TGTGCCACCAGCAGAGATGCGCCCAGACTAGCGGGAGGGACAATCTACGAGCAGTACTTC.

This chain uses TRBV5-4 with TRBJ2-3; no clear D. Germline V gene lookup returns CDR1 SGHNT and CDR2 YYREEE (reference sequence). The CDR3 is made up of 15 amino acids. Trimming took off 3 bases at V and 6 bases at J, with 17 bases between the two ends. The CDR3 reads CASSYPGRAADTQYF. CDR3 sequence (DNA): TGTGCCAGCAGCTACCCGGGCCGGGCGGCGGATACGCAGTATTTT.

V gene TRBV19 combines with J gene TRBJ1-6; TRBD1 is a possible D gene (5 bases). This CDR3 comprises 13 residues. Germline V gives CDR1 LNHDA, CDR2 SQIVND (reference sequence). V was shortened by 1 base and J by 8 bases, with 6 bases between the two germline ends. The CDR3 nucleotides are TGTGCCAGTAGTATAGGGGGGGATTCACCCCTCCACTTT. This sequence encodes CASSIGGDSPLHF. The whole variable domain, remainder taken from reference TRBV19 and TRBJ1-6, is DGGITQSPKYLFRKEGQNVTLSCEQNLNHDAMYWYRQDPGQGLRLIYYSQIVNDFQKGDIAEGYSVSREKKESFPLTVTSAQKNPTAFYLCASSIGGDSPLHFGNGTRLTVT.

The CDR3 is CASISGTAEAYEQYF. For the CDR3, the DNA is TGTGCCAGCATCTCCGGGACGGCGGAGGCCTACGAGCAGTACTTC. This chain joins TRBV6-6 and TRBJ2-7; D tentatively reads TRBD1 or TRBD2 (5 bases each). The CDR3 covers 15 residues. Deletions cut 7 bases from V and 2 bases from J, with 18 bases between. Germline V gene sequence: CDR1 MNHNY, CDR2 SVGAGI (reference sequence).

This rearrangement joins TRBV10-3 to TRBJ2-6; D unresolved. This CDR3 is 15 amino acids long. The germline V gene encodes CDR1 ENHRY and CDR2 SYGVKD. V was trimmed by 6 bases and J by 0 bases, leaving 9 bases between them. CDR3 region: CAISPSGSGANVLTF. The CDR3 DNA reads TGTGCCATCAGCCCCTCAGGCTCTGGGGCCAACGTCCTGACTTTC.

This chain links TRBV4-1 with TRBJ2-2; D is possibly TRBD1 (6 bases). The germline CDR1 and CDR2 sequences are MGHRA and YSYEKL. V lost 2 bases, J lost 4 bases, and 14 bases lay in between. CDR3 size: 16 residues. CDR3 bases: TGCGCCAGCAGCCAAAGGTGGGGGCCGGGCACCGGGGAGCTGTTTTTT. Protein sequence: CASSQRWGPGTGELFF.

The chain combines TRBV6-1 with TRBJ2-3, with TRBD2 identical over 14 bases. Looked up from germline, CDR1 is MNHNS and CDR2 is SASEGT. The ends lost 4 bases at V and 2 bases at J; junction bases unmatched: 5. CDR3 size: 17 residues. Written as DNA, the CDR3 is TGTGCCAGCAGTGGCCGACTAGCGGGAGGGTTCACAGATACGCAGTATTTT. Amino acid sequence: CASSGRLAGGFTDTQYF.

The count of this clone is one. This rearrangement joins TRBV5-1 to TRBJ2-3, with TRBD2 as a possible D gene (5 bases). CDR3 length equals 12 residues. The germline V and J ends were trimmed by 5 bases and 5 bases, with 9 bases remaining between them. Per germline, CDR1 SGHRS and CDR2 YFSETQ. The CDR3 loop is CASRSGGDTQYF. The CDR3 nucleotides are TGCGCCAGCAGAAGCGGAGGAGATACGCAGTATTTT. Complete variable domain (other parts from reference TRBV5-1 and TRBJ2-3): KAGVTQTPRYLIKTRGQQVTLSCSPISGHRSVSWYQQTPGQGLQFLFEYFSETQRNKGNFPGRFSGRQFSNSRSEMNVSTLELGDSALYLCASRSGGDTQYFGPGTRLTVL.

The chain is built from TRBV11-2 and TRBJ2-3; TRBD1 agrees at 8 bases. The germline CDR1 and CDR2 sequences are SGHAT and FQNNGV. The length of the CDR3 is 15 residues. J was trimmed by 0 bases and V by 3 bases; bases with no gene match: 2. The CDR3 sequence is CASSFRDRSTDTQYF. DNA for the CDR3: TGTGCCAGCAGCTTCCGGGACAGGAGCACAGATACGCAGTATTTT.

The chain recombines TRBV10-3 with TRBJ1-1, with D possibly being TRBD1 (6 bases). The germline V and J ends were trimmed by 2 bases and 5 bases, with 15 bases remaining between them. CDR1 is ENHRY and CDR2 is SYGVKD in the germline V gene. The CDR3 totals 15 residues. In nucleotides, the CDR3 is TGTGCCATCAGTGAGCCCCGGGGGCCTTTGACTGAAGCTTTCTTT. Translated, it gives CAISEPRGPLTEAFF.

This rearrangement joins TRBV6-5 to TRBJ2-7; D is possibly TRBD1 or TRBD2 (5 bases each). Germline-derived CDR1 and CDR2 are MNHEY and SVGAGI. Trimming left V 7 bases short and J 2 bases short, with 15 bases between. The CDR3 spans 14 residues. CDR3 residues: CASTSGTDPYEQYF. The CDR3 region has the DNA TGTGCCAGCACCTCCGGGACCGACCCCTACGAGCAGTACTTC.

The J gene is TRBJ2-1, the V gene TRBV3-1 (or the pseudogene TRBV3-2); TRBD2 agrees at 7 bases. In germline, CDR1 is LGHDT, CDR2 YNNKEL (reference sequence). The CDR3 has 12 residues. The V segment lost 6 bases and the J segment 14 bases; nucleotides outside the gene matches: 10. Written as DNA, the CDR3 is TGTGCCAGCAGTCTGTTCTCTAGCGGCAAGTTCTTC. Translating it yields CASSLFSSGKFF.

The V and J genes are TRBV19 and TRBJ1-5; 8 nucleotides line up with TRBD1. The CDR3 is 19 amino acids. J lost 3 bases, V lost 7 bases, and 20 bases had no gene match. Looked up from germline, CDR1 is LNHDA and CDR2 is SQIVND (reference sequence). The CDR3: CASNKDDRGVDGANQPQHF. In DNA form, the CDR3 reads TGTGCCAGTAACAAGGATGACAGGGGTGTTGACGGGGCCAATCAGCCCCAGCATTTT.

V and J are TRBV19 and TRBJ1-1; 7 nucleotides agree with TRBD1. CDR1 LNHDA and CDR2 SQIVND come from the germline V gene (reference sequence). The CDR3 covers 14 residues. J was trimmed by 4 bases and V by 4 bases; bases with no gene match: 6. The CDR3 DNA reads TGTGCCAGTAGTACTGGGGACAGATTCACTGAAGCTTTCTTT. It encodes CASSTGDRFTEAFF. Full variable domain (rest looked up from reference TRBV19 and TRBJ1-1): DGGITQSPKYLFRKEGQNVTLSCEQNLNHDAMYWYRQDPGQGLRLIYYSQIVNDFQKGDIAEGYSVSREKKESFPLTVTSAQKNPTAFYLCASSTGDRFTEAFFGQGTRLTVV.

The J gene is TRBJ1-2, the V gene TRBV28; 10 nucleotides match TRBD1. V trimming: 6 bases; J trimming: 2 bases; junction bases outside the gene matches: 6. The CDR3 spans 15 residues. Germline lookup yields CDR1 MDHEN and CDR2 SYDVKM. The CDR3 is CASSWGQGSNYGYTF. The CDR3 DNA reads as TGTGCCAGCAGCTGGGGACAGGGGTCGAACTATGGCTACACCTTC.

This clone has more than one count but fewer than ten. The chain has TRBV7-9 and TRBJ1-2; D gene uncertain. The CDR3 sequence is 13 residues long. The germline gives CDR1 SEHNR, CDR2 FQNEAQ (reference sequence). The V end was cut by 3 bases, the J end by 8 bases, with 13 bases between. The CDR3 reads CASSFGTTSGYTF. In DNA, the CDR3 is TGTGCCAGCAGCTTTGGCACAACCTCCGGCTACACCTTC.

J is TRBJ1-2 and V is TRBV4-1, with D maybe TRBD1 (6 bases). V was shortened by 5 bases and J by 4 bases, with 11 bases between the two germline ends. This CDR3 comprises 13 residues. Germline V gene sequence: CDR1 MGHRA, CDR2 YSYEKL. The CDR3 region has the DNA TGCGCCAGCAGCGGCACAGGGCCCTATGGCTACACCTTC. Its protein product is CASSGTGPYGYTF.

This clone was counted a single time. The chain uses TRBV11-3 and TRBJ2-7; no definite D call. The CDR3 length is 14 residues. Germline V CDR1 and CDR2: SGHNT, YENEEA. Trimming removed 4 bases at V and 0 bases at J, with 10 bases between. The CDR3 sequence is CASSSRRDSYEQYF. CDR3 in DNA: TGTGCCAGCAGCTCCCGCCGCGACTCCTACGAGCAGTACTTC.

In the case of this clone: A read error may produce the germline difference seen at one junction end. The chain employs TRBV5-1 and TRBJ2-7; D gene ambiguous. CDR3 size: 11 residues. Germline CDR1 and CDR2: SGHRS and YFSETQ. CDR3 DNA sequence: TGCGCCAGCAGCTTGATGCAGGTTCGCCACTTC. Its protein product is CASSLMQVRHF.

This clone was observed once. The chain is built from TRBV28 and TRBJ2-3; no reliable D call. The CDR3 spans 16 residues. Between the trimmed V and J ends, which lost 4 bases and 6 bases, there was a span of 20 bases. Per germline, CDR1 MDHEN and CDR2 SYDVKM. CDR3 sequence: CASSWVLSKPEDTQYF. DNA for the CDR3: TGTGCCAGCAGTTGGGTCCTCAGCAAGCCAGAGGATACGCAGTATTTT.

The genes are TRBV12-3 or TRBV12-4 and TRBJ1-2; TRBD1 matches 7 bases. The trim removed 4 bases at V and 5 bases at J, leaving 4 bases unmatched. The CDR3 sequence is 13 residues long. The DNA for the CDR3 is TGTGCCAGCAGTTCAGGGGGACCTTATGGCTACACCTTC. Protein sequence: CASSSGGPYGYTF.